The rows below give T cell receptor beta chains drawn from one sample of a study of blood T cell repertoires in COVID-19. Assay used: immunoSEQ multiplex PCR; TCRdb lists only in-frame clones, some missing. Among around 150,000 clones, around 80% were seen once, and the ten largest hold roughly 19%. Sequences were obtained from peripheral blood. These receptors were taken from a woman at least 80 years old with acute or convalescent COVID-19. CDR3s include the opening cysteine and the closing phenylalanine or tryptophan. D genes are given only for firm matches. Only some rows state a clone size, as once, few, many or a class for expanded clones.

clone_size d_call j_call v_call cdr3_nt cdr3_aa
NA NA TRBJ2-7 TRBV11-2 TGTGCCAGCAGCTTAAGAGGGGGCTACGAGCAGTACTTC CASSLRGGYEQYF
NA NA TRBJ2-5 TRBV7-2 TGTGCCAGCAGCCCAAGGGGGGAGACCCAGTACTTC CASSPRGETQYF
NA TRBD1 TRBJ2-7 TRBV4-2 TGTGCCAGCAGCCAGGGCGCGGGACAGGGGGCATACGAGCAGTACTTC CASSQGAGQGAYEQYF
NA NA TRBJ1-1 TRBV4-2 TGTGCCAGCAGCCAAGAGTGGGACATGGGTAACACTGAAGCTTTCTTT CASSQEWDMGNTEAFF
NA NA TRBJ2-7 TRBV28 TGTGCCAGCAGTCCAACAGTCTACGAGCAGTACTTC CASSPTVYEQYF
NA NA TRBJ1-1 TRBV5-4 TGTGCCAGCAGCTTGCCGATCCGGGGGAGGAACACTGAAGCTTTCTTT CASSLPIRGRNTEAFF
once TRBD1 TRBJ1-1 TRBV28 TGTGCCAGCAGTTTTGGACAGGGGGTAGGAGGCACTGAAGCTTTCTTT CASSFGQGVGGTEAFF
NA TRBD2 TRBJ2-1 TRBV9 TGTGCCAGCAGCGCCACCGGGACTAGCGACGGTGAGCAGTTCTTC CASSATGTSDGEQFF
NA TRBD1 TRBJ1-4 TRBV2 TGTGCCAGCAGTGACGTGGGACAGGGGTATGAAAAACTGTTTTTT CASSDVGQGYEKLFF
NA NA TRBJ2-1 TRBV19 TGTGCCAGTATCATAAACTATCCAAACAATGAGCAGTTCTTC CASIINYPNNEQFF
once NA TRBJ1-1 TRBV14 TGTGCCAGCACCAGGGCGATGAACACTGAAGCTTTCTTT CASTRAMNTEAFF
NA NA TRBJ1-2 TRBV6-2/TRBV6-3 TGTGCCAGCAGTTACAGAAGGCAGGGAGGGAACTATGGCTACACCTTC CASSYRRQGGNYGYTF
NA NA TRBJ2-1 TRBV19 TGTGCCAGTAGTATGGGAGTTAGTGAGCAGTTCTTC CASSMGVSEQFF
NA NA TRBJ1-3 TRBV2 TGTGCCAGCAGTGGTTCCGGGGAGTCTGGAAACACCATATATTTT CASSGSGESGNTIYF
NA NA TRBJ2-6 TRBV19 TGTGCCAGTAGTATACGGGTATCTGGGGCCAACGTCCTGACTTTC CASSIRVSGANVLTF
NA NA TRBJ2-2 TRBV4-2 TGTGCCAGCAGCCAAGAGGTAGCTAGAGGAACCGGGGAGCTGTTTTTT CASSQEVARGTGELFF
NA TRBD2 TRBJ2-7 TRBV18 TGTGCCAGCTCACCCCCCAACGGGAGGGCCCTCGGCGAGCAGTACTTC CASSPPNGRALGEQYF
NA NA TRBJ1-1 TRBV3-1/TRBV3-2 TGTGCCAGCAGCCAAGAGGGAGGGGGAGGTACTGAAGCTTTCTTT CASSQEGGGGTEAFF
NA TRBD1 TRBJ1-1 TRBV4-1 TGCGCCAGCAGCGATATTACAGGGGGGGACACTGAAGCTTTCTTT CASSDITGGDTEAFF
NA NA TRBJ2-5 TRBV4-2 TGTGCCAGCAGCCAAGATCTCGTCCCAGAGACCCAGTACTTC CASSQDLVPETQYF
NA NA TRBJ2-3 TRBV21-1 TGTGCCAGCAGCAAATCCGTTGAGACTACCCTTCCCGGGAGCACAGATACGCAGTATTTT CASSKSVETTLPGSTDTQYF
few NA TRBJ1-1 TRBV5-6 TGTGCCAGCAGCCCCCGCGGGAACACTGAAGCTTTCTTT CASSPRGNTEAFF
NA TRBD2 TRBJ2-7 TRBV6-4 TGTGCCAGCAGTCCTCATAGCGGGGGGCCTAACGAGCAGTACTTC CASSPHSGGPNEQYF
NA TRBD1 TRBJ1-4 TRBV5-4 TGTGCCAGCAGCCACGGACAGGGTGGAAATGAAAAACTGTTTTTT CASSHGQGGNEKLFF
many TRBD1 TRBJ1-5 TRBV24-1 TGTGCCACCAGTGATTCTTCATCGGGCAGGGGGTGTTATCAGCCCCAGCATTTT CATSDSSSGRGCYQPQHF
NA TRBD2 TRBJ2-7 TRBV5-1 TGCGCCAGCAGCGACGGACTAGCGGGACCCTCCTACGAGCAGTACTTC CASSDGLAGPSYEQYF
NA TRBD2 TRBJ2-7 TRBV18 TGTGCCAGCTCACCACCAACTAGCGGGAGAATGTACGAGCAGTACTTC CASSPPTSGRMYEQYF
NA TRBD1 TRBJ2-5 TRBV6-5 TGTGCCAGCACTTTAAAACAGGGGGTCAGGGAGACCCAGTACTTC CASTLKQGVRETQYF
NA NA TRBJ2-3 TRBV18 TGTGCCAGCGAGAGTCGGCGGGCCCGGTCAGATACGCAGTATTTT CASESRRARSDTQYF
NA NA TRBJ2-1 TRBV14 TGTGCCAGCAGCCAAGCGACTCAGTACAATGAGCAGTTCTTC CASSQATQYNEQFF
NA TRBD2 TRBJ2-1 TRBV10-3 TGTGCCATCAGTGAGTTTCGCGGGAGGACCTACAATGAGCAGTTCTTC CAISEFRGRTYNEQFF
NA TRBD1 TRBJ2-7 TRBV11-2 TGTGCCACAGGGACAGGAGACTCCTACGAGCAGTACTTC CATGTGDSYEQYF
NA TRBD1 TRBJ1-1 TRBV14 TGTGCCAGCAGCCAACAACAGGGGGCTGTTAACCTCAACACTGAAGCTTTCTTT CASSQQQGAVNLNTEAFF
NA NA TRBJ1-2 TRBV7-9 TGTGCCAGCAGCGAAGTGGCGGGGGGCTACACCTTC CASSEVAGGYTF
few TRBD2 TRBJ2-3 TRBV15 TGTGCCACCAGCAGAGGCGGGAGGGCCTCGGGTTTCGGTCGCACAGATACGCAGTATTTT CATSRGGRASGFGRTDTQYF
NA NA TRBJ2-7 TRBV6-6 TGTGCCAGCACCAGTTGCAGGAGGGCCTATTGCGAGCAGTACTTC CASTSCRRAYCEQYF
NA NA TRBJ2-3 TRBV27 TGTGCCAGCAGACCCTTAACCCCCTTATCGGGACATTTAAGCACAGATACGCAGTATTTT CASRPLTPLSGHLSTDTQYF
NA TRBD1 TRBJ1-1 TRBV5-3 TGTGCCAGAAGCTTGATCGCCACGGAGACAGGGCGGAACACTGAAGCTTTCTTT CARSLIATETGRNTEAFF
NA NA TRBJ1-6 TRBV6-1 TGTGCCAGCAGTGAAAGTGGAGGACCTAATTCACCCCTCCACTTT CASSESGGPNSPLHF
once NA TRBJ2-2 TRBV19 TGTGCCAGTAGTATCGTCACCGGGGAGCTGTTTTTT CASSIVTGELFF
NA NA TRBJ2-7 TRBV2 TGTGCCAGCACGGGTTGGGACTCGGTGGGCGAGCAGTACTTC CASTGWDSVGEQYF
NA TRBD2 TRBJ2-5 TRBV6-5 TGTGCCAGCAGTTCCGGGACTAGCGGGGGGGAGACCCAGTACTTC CASSSGTSGGETQYF